The clone carrying this T cell receptor (beta chain) was seen a few times. Its specificity is unknown. This specimen belongs to a study of response to subunit inactivated influenza vaccine. Study-level results: After each seasonal influenza vaccination, few new T cells are recruited, the authors suggested.

TCRdb processed the RT-PCR reads anew with MiXCR; each CDR3 protein has one entry. The sample holds about 610,000 distinct CDR3 sequences, 11% to 15% seen once. V lost 1 base and J lost 7, with 3 bases in between. Germline CDR1 and CDR2: SGHTA and FQGNSA. The CDR3 covers 11 residues. This material consisted of PBMCs from blood, taken roughly 13 days after vaccination. The chain uses TRBV7-2 and TRBJ2-3; D not resolved. The clonotype originates from a man aged 50 to 59 who received an inactivated influenza vaccine. CDR3 in amino acids: CASSLVYTQYF. CDR3 DNA: TGTGCCAGCAGCTTAGTATATACGCAGTATTTT.